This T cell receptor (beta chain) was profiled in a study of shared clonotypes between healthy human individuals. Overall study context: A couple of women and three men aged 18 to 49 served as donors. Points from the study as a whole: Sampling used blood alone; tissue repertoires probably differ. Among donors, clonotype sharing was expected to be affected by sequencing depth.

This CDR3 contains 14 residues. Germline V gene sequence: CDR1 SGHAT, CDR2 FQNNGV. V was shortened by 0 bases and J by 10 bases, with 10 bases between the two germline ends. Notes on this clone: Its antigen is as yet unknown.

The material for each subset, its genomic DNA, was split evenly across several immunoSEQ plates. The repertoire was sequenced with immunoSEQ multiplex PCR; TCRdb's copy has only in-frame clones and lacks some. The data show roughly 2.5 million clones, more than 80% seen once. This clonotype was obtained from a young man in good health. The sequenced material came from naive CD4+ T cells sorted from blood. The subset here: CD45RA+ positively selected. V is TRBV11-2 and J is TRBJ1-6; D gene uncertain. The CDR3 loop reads CASSLDGGPSPLHF. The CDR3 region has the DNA TGTGCCAGCAGCTTAGATGGCGGGCCCTCACCCCTCCACTTT.